This entry concerns a single TCR beta chain. Its antigen is unidentified. Germline V gene sequence: CDR1 MNHEY, CDR2 SMNVEV (reference sequence). Trimming shortened V by 4 bases and J by 3 bases, and 4 bases separated the two germline ends. The CDR3 contains 12 residues. After isolation, RNA underwent reverse transcription to generate cDNA as the sequencing template. Assay: immunoSEQ multiplex PCR; the TCRdb copy retains only in-frame clones and omits some. The data hold 150,000 to 200,000 clones, with 50% to 60% observed a single time. The data stem from a study of CD8+ T cells in alopecia areata. Across the study: Treatment of the treated patients consisted of oral tofacitinib, 5 to 10 mg twice daily. Regarding the study as a whole: Although TCR sharing was seen in mice, sharing across patients was less clear, possibly for HLA-related reasons.

Both CD4+ and CD8+ T cells were separated by sorting PBMCs. This TCR derives from a human donor with alopecia areata. This sequence joins TRBV27 and TRBJ1-5; D unresolved. The starting material was CD4+ T cells sorted from blood, obtained at week 0. CDR3 coding DNA: TGTGCCAGCAGTTCCGTCAATCAGCCCCAGCATTTT. Translating gives CASSSVNQPQHF.